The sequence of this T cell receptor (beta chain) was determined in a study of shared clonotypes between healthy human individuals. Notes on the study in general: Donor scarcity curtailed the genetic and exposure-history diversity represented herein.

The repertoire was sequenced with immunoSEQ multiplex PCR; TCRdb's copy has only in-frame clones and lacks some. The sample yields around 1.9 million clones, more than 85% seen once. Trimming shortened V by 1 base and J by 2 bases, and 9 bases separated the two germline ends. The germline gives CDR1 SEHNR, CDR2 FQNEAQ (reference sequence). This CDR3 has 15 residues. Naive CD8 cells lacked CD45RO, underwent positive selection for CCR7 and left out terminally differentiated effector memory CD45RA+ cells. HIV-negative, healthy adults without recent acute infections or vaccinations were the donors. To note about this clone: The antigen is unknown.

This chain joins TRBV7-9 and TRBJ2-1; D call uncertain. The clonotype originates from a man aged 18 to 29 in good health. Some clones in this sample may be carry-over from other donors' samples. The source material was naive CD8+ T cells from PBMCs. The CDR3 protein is CASSLVGKTYNEQFF. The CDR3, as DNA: TGTGCCAGCAGCTTAGTTGGGAAAACCTACAATGAGCAGTTCTTC.